This record looks at one TCR beta chain sequence and its context. The length of the CDR3 is 15 residues. With 3 bases clipped from V and 1 base from J, the junction kept 6 bases outside the gene matches. The V gene's germline CDR1 is MGHRA and CDR2 YSYEKL. Profiling relied on immunoSEQ multiplex PCR, and the TCRdb table lists in-frame clones only, not all of them. The repertoire holds roughly 190,000 clones, with about 90% as singletons. The data belong to a study of blood T cell repertoires in COVID-19. The clonotype comes from a woman aged 60-75 years with COVID-19, enrolled during active disease. Material: peripheral blood. The gene calls are TRBV4-1 and TRBJ2-7, with TRBD1 matching over 7 bases. The CDR3 DNA reads TGCGCCAGCAGCCAGACCGCCAGGGGGTCCTACGAGCAGTACTTC. It codes for CASSQTARGSYEQYF.